The rows below give T cell receptor beta chains drawn from one sample of a study of blood T cell repertoires in COVID-19. The protocol was immunoSEQ multiplex PCR, while the TCRdb copy is restricted to in-frame clones and leaves out a portion. Here the sample spans about 98,000 clones, around nine tenths being singletons. The sequenced material came from peripheral blood. The source of these receptors is a man aged 45-65 years with active or convalescent COVID-19. The CDR3 runs from the conserved cysteine through the conserved F or W. The D gene is left open where the match is weak. A row's size may be missing; if present it is once, few, many or a size class.

D,J,size,V,CDR3,DNA
TRBD2,TRBJ2-7,.,TRBV19,CASSPPLAGAHEQYF,TGTGCCAGTAGTCCTCCCTTAGCGGGGGCCCACGAGCAGTACTTC
TRBD1,TRBJ2-5,.,TRBV5-1,CASRPPGQGTQETQYF,TGCGCCAGCAGACCGCCGGGACAGGGGACGCAAGAGACCCAGTACTTC
.,TRBJ1-6,.,TRBV4-1,CASQSQEGSSYNSPLHF,TGCGCCAGCCAAAGCCAGGAGGGGAGCTCCTATAATTCACCCCTCCACTTT
.,TRBJ1-2,.,TRBV25-1,CASKERDNQDGYTF,TGTGCCAGTAAAGAAAGGGACAACCAGGACGGCTACACCTTC
.,TRBJ1-1,.,TRBV13,CASSRGQEAFF,TGTGCCAGCAGCAGGGGACAAGAAGCTTTCTTT
TRBD1,TRBJ2-1,.,TRBV5-1,CASRTGGNNEQFF,TGCGCCAGCCGGACAGGGGGTAACAATGAGCAGTTCTTC
TRBD1,TRBJ1-2,.,TRBV29-1,CSVVGNRGQFGYTF,TGCAGCGTTGTGGGTAACAGGGGGCAGTTTGGCTACACCTTC
.,TRBJ2-5,.,TRBV5-1,CASSLDGLQETQYF,TGCGCCAGCAGCTTGGATGGACTCCAAGAGACCCAGTACTTC
TRBD1,TRBJ2-1,.,TRBV7-2,CASSFAGTEVYNEQFF,TGTGCCAGCAGCTTTGCCGGGACAGAAGTCTACAATGAGCAGTTCTTC
.,TRBJ1-6,.,TRBV7-6,CASSLGEDGSYSPLHF,TGTGCCAGCAGCTTAGGGGAGGACGGATCTTATTCACCCCTCCACTTT
.,TRBJ1-5,.,TRBV6-2/TRBV6-3,CASSPSYGGNQPQHF,TGTGCCAGCAGTCCGTCTTATGGAGGCAATCAGCCCCAGCATTTT
.,TRBJ2-1,few,TRBV19,CASSIGWRGSRSYNEQFF,TGTGCCAGTAGTATAGGATGGAGGGGCTCAAGGTCCTACAATGAGCAGTTCTTC
.,TRBJ2-2,.,TRBV7-9,CASSPRGNTGELFF,TGTGCCAGCAGCCCCCGGGGAAACACCGGGGAGCTGTTTTTT
TRBD2,TRBJ2-3,.,TRBV28,CASRRGTSGGAGTDTQYF,TGTGCCAGCCGCCGGGGGACTAGCGGGGGGGCCGGCACAGATACGCAGTATTTT
.,TRBJ1-2,.,TRBV12-3/TRBV12-4,CASSLPGDGYTF,TGTGCCAGCAGTTTACCAGGTGATGGCTACACCTTC
TRBD1,TRBJ1-3,.,TRBV5-1,CASSEDRGVGNTIYF,TGCGCCAGCAGCGAGGACAGGGGAGTAGGAAACACCATATATTTT
.,TRBJ1-1,.,TRBV24-1,CATSDSTAEAFF,TGTGCCACCAGTGATTCCACAGCTGAAGCTTTCTTT
TRBD1,TRBJ1-2,.,TRBV9,CASSVAAGGGGYTF,TGTGCCAGCAGCGTAGCGGCAGGGGGAGGAGGCTACACCTTC